The 23 T cell receptor beta chains below come from one sample, sequenced in a study of cytomegalovirus exposure and HLA in healthy donors. PCR amplification relied on 60 Vbeta primers (plus 13 Jbeta primers). Assay used: immunoSEQ multiplex PCR; TCRdb lists only in-frame clones, some missing. The data contain 100,000 or so clones, around 74% of them singletons. The material sequenced was PBMCs. The receptor set was obtained from a woman in her forties in good health and CMV-seronegative.

This clone has more than one count but fewer than ten. The V gene is TRBV18, the J gene TRBJ1-1; D unresolved. V was clipped by 7 bases and J by 6 bases, with 9 bases between them. This CDR3 is 11 amino acids long. CDR1 and CDR2 (germline): KGHSH, LQKENI. The CDR3, as DNA: TGTGCCAGCTTTTCCGAGGCTGAAGCTTTCTTT. Translation gives CASFSEAEAFF.

The chain has TRBV27 and TRBJ2-3; D may be TRBD2 (5 bases). Deletions cut 2 bases from V and 8 bases from J, with 11 bases between. Germline lookup yields CDR1 MNHEY and CDR2 SMNVEV (reference sequence). The CDR3 totals 13 residues. The CDR3 DNA sequence: TGTGCCAGCAGTTTAATGAGGGCAAGTACGCAGTATTTT. This sequence encodes CASSLMRASTQYF.

The V call is TRBV11-2, the J call TRBJ2-7; TRBD2 is a possible D gene (6 bases). There are 15 residues in the CDR3. V was trimmed by 6 bases and J by 1 base, leaving 16 bases between them. Germline CDR1 reads SGHAT; CDR2 reads FQNNGV. The CDR3 DNA follows: TGTGCCAGCAGTATAGCGGAGAGGAGTTCCTACGAGCAGTACTTC. Translating it yields CASSIAERSSYEQYF.

In its sample, this clone was seen a few times. The chain uses TRBV19 and TRBJ2-7; the D gene is possibly TRBD2 (5 bases). From germline, CDR1 is LNHDA and CDR2 SQIVND (reference sequence). There are 14 residues in the CDR3. V shed 5 bases and J shed 1 base, with 12 bases lying between them. In nucleotides, the CDR3 is TGTGCCAGTAGTTCGACTATTTCTTCCTACGAGCAGTACTTC. Protein product: CASSSTISSYEQYF.

The rearrangement joins TRBV5-4 to TRBJ2-7, with 8 nucleotides matching TRBD2. Germline values: CDR1 SGHNT, CDR2 YYREEE (reference sequence). V lost 3 bases to trimming and J lost 5 bases; unmatched junction nucleotides: 13. This CDR3 has 16 residues. CDR3: CASSSGRERESDEQYF. The CDR3 DNA is TGTGCCAGCAGCTCTGGTAGGGAGCGGGAGTCCGACGAGCAGTACTTC. Full variable domain (remainder filled in from reference TRBV5-4 and TRBJ2-7): ETGVTQSPTHLIKTRGQQVTLRCSSQSGHNTVSWYQQALGQGPQFIFQYYREEENGRGNFPPRFSGLQFPNYSSELNVNALELDDSALYLCASSSGRERESDEQYFGPGTRLTVT.

The chain joins TRBV7-8 to TRBJ1-1; D might be TRBD1 (6 bases). Trimming removed 5 bases from V and 2 bases from J, with 15 bases in between. Germline CDR1 SGHVS, CDR2 FQNEAQ. This CDR3 region has 15 residues. The CDR3 DNA follows: TGTGCCAGCAGCCGCTTTGGGGGCATTAACACTGAAGCTTTCTTT. This encodes CASSRFGGINTEAFF. The whole variable domain, remainder taken from reference TRBV7-8 and TRBJ1-1, is GAGVSQSPRYKVAKRGQDVALRCDPISGHVSLFWYQQALGQGPEFLTYFQNEAQLDKSGLPSDRFFAERPEGSVSTLKIQRTQQEDSAVYLCASSRFGGINTEAFFGQGTRLTVV.

The V call is TRBV6-5, the J call TRBJ2-5; 8 bases line up with TRBD1. Germline trimming cut 5 bases from V and 4 bases from J; bases unmatched to any gene: 3. CDR1 and CDR2 from the germline V gene are MNHEY and SVGAGI. The CDR3 contains 13 residues. CDR3 in DNA: TGTGCCAGCAGTACAGGGGGTAGAGAGACCCAGTACTTC. Translation gives CASSTGGRETQYF.

This clone was found a few times. V is TRBV5-4 and J is TRBJ1-1, with a weak D call TRBD1 (5 bases). The ends were cut back, 5 bases at V and 6 bases at J, with 11 bases in the middle. Germline V gene lookup returns CDR1 SGHNT and CDR2 YYREEE (reference sequence). This CDR3 contains 12 residues. CDR3 DNA: TGTGCCAGCAGTCCAGGGTTATCTGAAGCTTTCTTT. Amino acids: CASSPGLSEAFF.

The rearrangement uses TRBV20-1 and TRBJ1-1; possible D gene TRBD1, 5 bases. Germline values: CDR1 DFQATT, CDR2 SNEGSKA (reference sequence). With 4 bases removed from V and 10 bases from J, the gap between germline ends came to 13 bases. CDR3 length equals 11 residues. This chain's CDR3 is CSATPGLSAFF. CDR3 in DNA: TGCAGTGCTACTCCAGGGTTATCAGCTTTCTTT.

The genes are TRBV19 and TRBJ2-7, with D tentatively TRBD1 (5 bases). The CDR3 loop spans 14 amino acids. Trimming removed 0 bases from V and 12 bases from J, with 18 bases in between. The germline CDR1 and CDR2 sequences are LNHDA and SQIVND (reference sequence). The CDR3: CASSIDEFSNRLYF. The CDR3 DNA sequence: TGTGCCAGTAGTATAGATGAATTTAGTAACAGGCTGTACTTC.

This clone was observed a handful of times. The rearrangement uses TRBV27 and TRBJ1-2, with D unclear. The CDR3 has 14 residues. CDR1 is MNHEY and CDR2 is SMNVEV in the germline V gene (reference sequence). The V end lost 2 bases, the J end lost 4 bases, and 11 bases lay between the germline ends. CDR3 DNA sequence: TGTGCCAGCAGTTTAGGGTCACGGAGCTATGGCTACACCTTC. Protein sequence: CASSLGSRSYGYTF.

This chain connects TRBV4-3 to TRBJ1-2; D ambiguous. The CDR3 extends over 15 amino acids. Per the germline V gene, CDR1 is LGHNA and CDR2 is YSLEER. V was shortened by 0 bases and J by 5 bases, with 13 bases between the two germline ends. DNA of the CDR3: TGCGCCAGCAGCCAAGATTTTACTGGAGGTTATGGCTACACCTTC. This translates into CASSQDFTGGYGYTF.

The genes are TRBV5-1 and TRBJ2-3; D is unresolved. V was pared by 0 bases and J by 1 base, with 9 bases between. From germline, CDR1 is SGHRS and CDR2 YFSETQ. CDR3 length equals 15 residues. The CDR3 here is CASSLGLPGTDTQYF. CDR3 sequence (DNA): TGCGCCAGCAGCTTGGGACTCCCGGGCACAGATACGCAGTATTTT.

V and J are TRBV6-5 and TRBJ1-4, with D perhaps TRBD1 (5 bases). The V gene's germline CDR1 is MNHEY and CDR2 SVGAGI. V dropped 6 bases and J dropped 5 bases, with 7 bases sitting between them. The CDR3 length is 12 residues. The CDR3 nucleotides read TGTGCCAGCAGCCGGGGGAATGAAAAACTGTTTTTT. It translates to CASSRGNEKLFF.

The chain employs TRBV11-3 and TRBJ2-3, with a possible D match to TRBD2 (6 bases). V dropped 5 bases and J dropped 1 base, with 13 bases sitting between them. The CDR3 consists of 15 residues. Germline lookup yields CDR1 SGHNT and CDR2 YENEEA. This CDR3 reads CASSPLGGGTDTQYF. The DNA for the CDR3 is TGTGCCAGCAGCCCCCTGGGAGGAGGCACAGATACGCAGTATTTT.

The chain links TRBV15 to TRBJ2-2; 8 bases are a match to TRBD2. The germline V gene encodes CDR1 LNHNV and CDR2 YYDKDF (reference sequence). This CDR3 is built from 17 residues. V trimming: 0 bases; J trimming: 1 base; junction bases outside the gene matches: 4. CDR3 nucleotides: TGTGCCACCAGCAGAGAAGGGCTAGCGGGGAACACCGGGGAGCTGTTTTTT. It encodes CATSREGLAGNTGELFF.

In this sample, this clone turned up once. The rearrangement links TRBV19 to TRBJ2-2; D perhaps matches TRBD2 (6 bases). Trimming stripped 5 bases from V and 8 bases from J, with 18 bases between. CDR1 and CDR2 from the germline V gene are LNHDA and SQIVND (reference sequence). This CDR3 is 15 amino acids long. CDR3 coding DNA: TGTGCCAGTAGTGAGACTGCTAGCGCCAGTGGGGAGCTGTTTTTT. This translates into CASSETASASGELFF.

V usage is TRBV6-5 and J usage is TRBJ2-7; TRBD1 might be the D (5 bases). The V gene's germline CDR1 is MNHEY and CDR2 SVGAGI. The CDR3 has 14 amino acids. The germline V and J ends were trimmed by 2 bases and 5 bases, with 13 bases remaining between them. CDR3 in amino acids: CASSYVGRKNEQYF. Here the CDR3 DNA reads TGTGCCAGCAGTTACGTGGGGCGGAAGAACGAGCAGTACTTC.

This sequence joins TRBV7-6 and TRBJ2-1; the match to TRBD2 covers 9 bases. The CDR3 runs to 14 residues. V lost 5 bases to trimming and J lost 4 bases; unmatched junction nucleotides: 3. CDR1 SGHVS and CDR2 FNYEAQ come from the germline V gene. CDR3: CASSASGTYNEQFF. The DNA for the CDR3 is TGTGCCAGCAGCGCTAGCGGGACATACAATGAGCAGTTCTTC.

The rearrangement joins TRBV13 to TRBJ2-7; 10 positions match TRBD2. Germline CDR1 and CDR2: PRHDT and FYEKMQ (reference sequence). This CDR3 has 15 residues. V was clipped by 5 bases and J by 2 bases; unmatched bases: 6. CDR3 in amino acids: CASSPRTSGPYEQYF. The CDR3 nucleotides read TGTGCCAGCAGCCCACGGACTAGCGGACCCTACGAGCAGTACTTC.

This sequence joins TRBV10-3 and TRBJ2-2; D is unresolved. CDR1 and CDR2 (germline): ENHRY, SYGVKD. With 1 base removed from V and 3 bases from J, the gap between germline ends came to 12 bases. The CDR3 runs to 16 residues. The CDR3 DNA is TGTGCCATCAGTGAGTTGCCCGGCGGAGACACCGGGGAGCTGTTTTTT. Protein product: CAISELPGGDTGELFF.

The J gene is TRBJ2-7, the V gene TRBV7-9; TRBD1 might be the D (6 bases). Trimming removed 1 base from V and 1 base from J, with 8 bases in between. Germline V gene sequence: CDR1 SEHNR, CDR2 FQNEAQ (reference sequence). CDR3 length: 14 amino acids. The chain's CDR3 is CASSLGGQSYEQYF. The DNA of the CDR3 is TGTGCCAGCAGCTTAGGAGGACAGTCCTACGAGCAGTACTTC.

V is TRBV6-1 and J is TRBJ2-7; D may be TRBD2 (5 bases). CDR1 is MNHNS, CDR2 SASEGT, per germline. This CDR3 is built from 12 residues. V lost 11 bases and J lost 0, with 11 bases in between. The CDR3: CAARASSYEQYF. CDR3 DNA sequence: TGTGCCGCGAGGGCGAGCTCCTACGAGCAGTACTTC.